This T cell receptor beta chain was captured by sequencing in a study of cytomegalovirus exposure and HLA in healthy donors. Study details: Inside one of the first data releases sat 85 million or so unique TCRs taken from HLA-typed donors.

Study-level points and caveats: Per a later analysis, 18,000 or so TCR beta sequences showed association with HLA alleles at 0.05 false discovery rate. A prior analysis recorded that most TCR beta V segments were productive about 87% or about 30% of the time.

CDR3 size: 16 residues. Germline V gives CDR1 MNHNS, CDR2 SASEGT. The V and J ends lost 3 bases and 2 bases, in that order; junction bases with no gene match: 6. Concerning this clone: Its antigen is currently unknown.

The PCR made use of 60 Vbeta and 13 Jbeta primers. TCRdb's table, derived via immunoSEQ multiplex PCR, lists solely in-frame clones and lacks some. This repertoire shows under 120,000 clones, approximately 70% found once; its top ten account for approximately 11%. This clonotype was obtained from a man between 40 and 49 years old in good health and CMV-seropositive. The chain links TRBV6-1 to TRBJ1-1, with 10 bases that match TRBD1. The source material was PBMCs. CDR3 sequence: CASSDIGDRGNTEAFF. CDR3 nucleotides: TGTGCCAGCAGTGATATAGGGGACAGGGGAAACACTGAAGCTTTCTTT.